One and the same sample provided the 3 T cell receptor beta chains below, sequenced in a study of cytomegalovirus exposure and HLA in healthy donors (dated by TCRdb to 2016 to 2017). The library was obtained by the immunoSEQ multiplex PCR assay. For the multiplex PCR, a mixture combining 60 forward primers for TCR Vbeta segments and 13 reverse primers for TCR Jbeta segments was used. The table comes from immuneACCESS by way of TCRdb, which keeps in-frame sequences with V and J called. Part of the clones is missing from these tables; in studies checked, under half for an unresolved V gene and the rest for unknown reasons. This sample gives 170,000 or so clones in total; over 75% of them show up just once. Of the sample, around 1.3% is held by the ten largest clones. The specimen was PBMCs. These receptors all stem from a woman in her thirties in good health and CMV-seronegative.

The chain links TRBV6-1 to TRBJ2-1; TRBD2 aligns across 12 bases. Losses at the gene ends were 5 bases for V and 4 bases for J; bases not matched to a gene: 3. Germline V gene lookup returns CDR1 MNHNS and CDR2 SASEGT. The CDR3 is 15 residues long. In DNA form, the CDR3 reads TGTGCCAGCAGTCGACTAGCGGGGGATTACAATGAGCAGTTCTTC. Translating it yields CASSRLAGDYNEQFF.

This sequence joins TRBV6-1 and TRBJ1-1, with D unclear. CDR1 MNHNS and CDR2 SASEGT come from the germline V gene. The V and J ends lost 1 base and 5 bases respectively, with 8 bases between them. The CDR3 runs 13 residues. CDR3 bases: TGTGCCAGCAGTGAAGGGTTCGGGACTGAAGCTTTCTTT. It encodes CASSEGFGTEAFF.

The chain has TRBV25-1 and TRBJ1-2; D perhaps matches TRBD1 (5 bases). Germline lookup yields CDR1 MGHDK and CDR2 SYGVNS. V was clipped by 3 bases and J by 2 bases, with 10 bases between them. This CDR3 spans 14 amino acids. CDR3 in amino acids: CASSEGGTNYGYTF. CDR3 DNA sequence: TGTGCCAGCAGTGAGGGGGGGACGAACTATGGCTACACCTTC.